This T cell receptor beta chain was retrieved from a study of blood T cells in healthy people across ages. Study-level findings and limits: Roughly linear age-related decline in beta diversity appeared, significant by age approximately 40.

A note on this clonotype: The target antigen is unknown.

A second roughly 6 to 12 cycle PCR used barcoded and J-beta primers. Every cDNA molecule carried a tag from a template-switch adaptor bearing 12 random nucleotides. Via MiXCR, TCRdb re-called the 5' RACE reads, giving one row per CDR3 protein. The data contain 1.5 million to 2 million distinct CDR3 sequences, about 30% of them singletons. Germline V gene data show CDR1 as KGHDR and CDR2 as SFDVKD. Trimming pared 4 bases from V and 6 bases from J, leaving 11 bases between. The CDR3 covers 13 residues. Individuals who donated were healthy Caucasians from Russia aged about 6 to 90. At least 5.5 micrograms of total RNA were extracted per sample.

The gene calls are TRBV24-1 and TRBJ1-1, with a possible D match to TRBD1 (5 bases). Sample: blood. The TCR originated in a young woman in good health. CDR3 region: CATSEQTGSEAFF. CDR3 sequence (DNA): TGTGCCACCAGTGAGCAAACAGGTTCTGAAGCTTTCTTT.